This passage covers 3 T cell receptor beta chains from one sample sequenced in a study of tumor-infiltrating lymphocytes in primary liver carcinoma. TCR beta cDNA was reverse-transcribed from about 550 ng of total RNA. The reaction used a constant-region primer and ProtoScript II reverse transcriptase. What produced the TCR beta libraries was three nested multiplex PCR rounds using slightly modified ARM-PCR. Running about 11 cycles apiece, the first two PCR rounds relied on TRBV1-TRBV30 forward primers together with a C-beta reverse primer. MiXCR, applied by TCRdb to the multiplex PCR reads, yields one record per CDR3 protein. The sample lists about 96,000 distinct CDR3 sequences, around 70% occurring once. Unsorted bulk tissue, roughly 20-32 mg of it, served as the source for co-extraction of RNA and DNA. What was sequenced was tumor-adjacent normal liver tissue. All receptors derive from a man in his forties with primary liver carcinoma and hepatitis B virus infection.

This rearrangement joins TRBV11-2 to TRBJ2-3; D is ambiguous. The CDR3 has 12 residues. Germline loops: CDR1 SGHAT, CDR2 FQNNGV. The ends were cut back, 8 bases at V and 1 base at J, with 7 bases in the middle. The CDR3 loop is CASRVRTDTQYF. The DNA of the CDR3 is TGTGCCAGCCGCGTACGCACAGATACGCAGTATTTT.

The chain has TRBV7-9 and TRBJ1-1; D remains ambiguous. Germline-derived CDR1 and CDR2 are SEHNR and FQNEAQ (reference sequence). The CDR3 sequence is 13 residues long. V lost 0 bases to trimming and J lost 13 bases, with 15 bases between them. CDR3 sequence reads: CASSLARDSVGFF. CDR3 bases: TGTGCCAGCAGCTTAGCGCGAGATAGCGTGGGTTTCTTT.

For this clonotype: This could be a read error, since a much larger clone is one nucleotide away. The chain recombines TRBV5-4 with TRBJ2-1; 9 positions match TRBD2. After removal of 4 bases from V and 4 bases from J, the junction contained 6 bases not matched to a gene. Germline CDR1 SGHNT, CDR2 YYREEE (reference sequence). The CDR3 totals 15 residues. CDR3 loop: CASSPTSGLYNEQFF. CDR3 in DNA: TGTGCCAGCAGCCCAACTAGCGGGCTTTACAATGAGCAGTTCTTC.